The entry that follows covers one T cell receptor (beta chain) sequence. The germline CDR1 and CDR2 sequences are LNHDA and SQIVND (reference sequence). The CDR3 sequence is 18 residues long. Trimming cost V 3 bases and J 0 bases; bases outside gene matches: 9. The data originate from a study of blood T cell repertoires in COVID-19. Data came from immunoSEQ multiplex PCR; TCRdb stores just in-frame clones and leaves some out. The data hold 45,000 to 50,000 clones, with 83% observed a single time. The chain carries TRBV19 and TRBJ2-1, with TRBD2 matching 9 bases. Material: peripheral blood. The source is a man older than 75 in a cohort sampled during active COVID-19. CDR3 nucleotide sequence: TGTGCCAGTAGTATTGGGTGGCGGGGGGGCTCCTCCTACAATGAGCAGTTCTTC. Translating gives CASSIGWRGGSSYNEQFF.